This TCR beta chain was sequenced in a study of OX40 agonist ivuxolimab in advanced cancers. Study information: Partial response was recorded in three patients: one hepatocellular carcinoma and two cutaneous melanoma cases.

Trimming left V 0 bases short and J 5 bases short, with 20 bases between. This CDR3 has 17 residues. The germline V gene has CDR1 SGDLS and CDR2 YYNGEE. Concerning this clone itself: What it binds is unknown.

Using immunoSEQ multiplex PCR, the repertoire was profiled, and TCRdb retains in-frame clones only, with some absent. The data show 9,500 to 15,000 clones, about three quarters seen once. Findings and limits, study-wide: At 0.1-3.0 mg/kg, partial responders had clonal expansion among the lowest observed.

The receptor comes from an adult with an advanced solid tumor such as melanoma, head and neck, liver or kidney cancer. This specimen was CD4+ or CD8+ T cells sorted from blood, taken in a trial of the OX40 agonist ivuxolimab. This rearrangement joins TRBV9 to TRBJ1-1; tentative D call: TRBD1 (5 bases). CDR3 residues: CASSVAAGLGGRTEAFF. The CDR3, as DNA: TGTGCCAGCAGCGTAGCCGCAGGGCTGGGAGGGCGAACTGAAGCTTTCTTT. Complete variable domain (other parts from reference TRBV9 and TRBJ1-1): DSGVTQTPKHLITATGQRVTLRCSPRSGDLSVYWYQQSLDQGLQFLIQYYNGEERAKGNILERFSAQQFPDLHSELNLSSLELGDSALYFCASSVAAGLGGRTEAFFGQGTRLTVV.